The subject of this entry is one T cell receptor (beta chain). No antigen is known for it. Sequencing ends 3 residues short of the CDR3 end; the germline J gene provides the rest. The entry originates in a study of T cell clonality in common variable immunodeficiency. Regarding the study as a whole: Fewer TCRbeta clones were shared among CVID subjects than controls. Common variable immunodeficiency TCR beta sequences reportedly had fewer deletions and N-nucleotide insertions.

Germline V CDR1 and CDR2: LNHDA, SQIVND (reference sequence). V was cut by 6 bases and J by 4 bases, with 19 bases left in between. This CDR3 contains 16 residues. Heparinized whole blood, roughly 4.5 to 8 ml, came from each donor. Measured with immunoSEQ multiplex PCR; TCRdb has only the in-frame clones, and not every one. The repertoire has 35,000 or so clones, none seen only once; the ten largest take roughly 3%. What was sequenced was peripheral blood mononuclear cells. The origin of this receptor is a person between 18 and 69 years old in good health. The chain uses TRBV19 and TRBJ2-1; a weak D match, TRBD2 (6 bases). The CDR3 spells CASSPFTGTPYNEQFF. The CDR3 DNA, read in part, is TGTGCCAGTAGCCCGTTTACCGGGACTCCGTACAATGAG.